This note documents a single T cell receptor beta chain sequence. Its antigen is unknown. The CDR3 runs to 15 residues. In germline, CDR1 is MGHDK, CDR2 SYGVNS. Trimming cost V 4 bases and J 2 bases; bases outside gene matches: 3. These data belong to a study of CD8 T cells in Susac syndrome. It was negative isolation that provided the CD8+ and CD4+ T cells, whereas TEMRA cells were enriched by FACS. When the RNA was reverse transcribed, random hexamers were used with an input of roughly 0.45 to 1 ug. TCRdb analysed the immunoSEQ multiplex PCR reads with MiXCR anew, one entry per CDR3 protein. This table holds about 430,000 distinct CDR3 sequences, 85% found once. Study-wide results and limits: The study conceded that its TCR sequencing and HLA analysis involved relatively few individuals.

This chain connects TRBV25-1 to TRBJ2-7; 12 nucleotides align to TRBD2. The clonotype comes from a human donor with multiple sclerosis. Sequencing was done on a sample of CD8+ T cells from PBMCs. The CDR3 DNA reads TGTGCCAGCAGTGGCCGGACTAGCGGGACCTACGAGCAGTACTTC. Amino acid sequence: CASSGRTSGTYEQYF.